This TCR beta chain was retrieved from a study of T cells in Graves' hyperthyroidism and ophthalmopathy. The CDR3 consists of 14 residues. With 5 bases clipped from V and 1 base from J, the junction kept 2 bases outside the gene matches. Germline values: CDR1 MNHEY, CDR2 SVGEGT. The diagnoses drew upon clinical symptoms, serum thyroxine and TRAb, thyroid ultrasound and orbital computed tomography. Researchers amplified the TCR beta CDR3 regions from RNA transcripts. First-round RT-PCR of the TCR CDR3 relied on the HTBI primer set. TCRdb ran MiXCR on the multiplex PCR reads and lists one entry per CDR3 protein. The profile shows about 500,000 distinct CDR3 sequences, about 15% of them singletons.

The chain has TRBV6-2 or TRBV6-3 and TRBJ2-3; 8 bases map to TRBD2. The TCR originated in a woman aged 18-35 years with Graves' hyperthyroidism. The sample consisted of blood. DNA for the CDR3: TGTGCCAGCAGTAGCGGGGGCGGCACAGATACGCAGTATTTT. Protein sequence: CASSSGGGTDTQYF.